These 15 T cell receptor beta chains were sequenced from one sample in a study of CXCR3-negative and CXCR3-positive naive CD8 T cells. The libraries of TRB cDNA were constructed through 5' RACE using UMI labels. TCRdb re-called the 5' RACE reads; every CDR3 protein appears as one record, without DNA. The sample table sets out approximately 47,000 distinct CDR3 sequences. Sequenced: naive CXCR3- CD8+ T cells from blood. The subset denotes: CD45RO-CCR7+CD27+CD95- naive CD8+ T cells lacking CXCR3 (TNR3-). These receptor sequences come from a human donor in good health. Some clones in this sample may be carry-over from other donors' samples.

The rearrangement uses TRBV28 and TRBJ2-1; TCRdb gives TRBD2 as the D gene, but with no DNA this cannot be confirmed. The CDR3 is 18 residues long. Germline CDR1 is MDHEN and CDR2 is SYDVKM. This CDR3 reads CASSLSFSGTSGGNEQFF.

The genes are TRBV14 and TRBJ1-2; TCRdb's D call of TRBD1 is untestable without DNA. This CDR3 has 14 residues. CDR1 is SGHDN, CDR2 FVKESK, per germline. The CDR3 protein is CASSQGQDYYGYTF.

This rearrangement joins TRBV3-1 to TRBJ1-1; TCRdb selects TRBD1, and the lack of DNA leaves this call unchecked. Germline assignment: CDR1 LGHDT and CDR2 YNNKEL (reference sequence). This CDR3 contains 16 residues. The CDR3 loop is CASSQDKRTFETEAFF.

CDR3 protein: CASSSRQGATGELFF. The rearrangement links TRBV7-9 to TRBJ2-2; TCRdb's D call of TRBD1 is untestable without DNA. The CDR3 is 15 residues long. Germline V CDR1 and CDR2: SEHNR, FQNEAQ (reference sequence). Supplemented by reference TRBV7-9 and TRBJ2-2, the full variable domain reads DTGVSQNPRHKITKRGQNVTFRCDPISEHNRLYWYRQTLGQGPEFLTYFQNEAQLEKSRLLSDRFSAERPKGSFSTLEIQRTEQGDSAMYLCASSSRQGATGELFFGEGSRLTVL.

The chain links TRBV28 to TRBJ2-2; TCRdb gives TRBD2 as the D gene, but with no DNA this cannot be confirmed. CDR1 is MDHEN and CDR2 is SYDVKM in the germline V gene. The CDR3 consists of 15 residues. The chain's CDR3 is CASSFRTSSAGELFF.

The V call is TRBV5-1, the J call TRBJ2-1; there is no DNA to check the TCRdb D call of TRBD1. CDR3 length: 15 residues. Germline CDR1 is SGHRS and CDR2 is YFSETQ. CDR3: CASSSEDYRVHEQFF.

The rearrangement joins TRBV29-1 to TRBJ1-2; TCRdb designates TRBD1, a call that cannot be tested without DNA. Germline loops: CDR1 SQVTM, CDR2 ANQGSEA. This CDR3 has 14 residues. Here the CDR3 reads CSVVDRDRAIGYTF. The full variable domain, rest sourced from reference TRBV29-1 and TRBJ1-2, is SAVISQKPSRDICQRGTSLTIQCQVDSQVTMMFWYRQQPGQSLTLIATANQGSEATYESGFVIDKFPISRPNLTFSTLTVSNMSPEDSSIYLCSVVDRDRAIGYTFGSGTRLTVV.

The rearrangement uses TRBV7-3 and TRBJ2-2. The CDR3 totals 12 residues. The germline gives CDR1 SGHTA, CDR2 FQGTGA. The CDR3 reads CASSPKTGELFF.

The chain combines TRBV29-1 with TRBJ1-2; TCRdb gives TRBD1 as the D gene, but with no DNA this cannot be confirmed. The CDR3 covers 14 residues. Germline V lookup: CDR1 SQVTM, CDR2 ANQGSEA. CDR3 sequence: CSVDSQGFRSGYTF.

The rearrangement joins TRBV28 to TRBJ2-6; there is no DNA to check the TCRdb D call of TRBD1. This CDR3 has 17 residues. Germline assignment: CDR1 MDHEN and CDR2 SYDVKM. Here the CDR3 reads CASNTPSSSSGANVLTF.

The V and J genes are TRBV5-1 and TRBJ2-1. The CDR3 consists of 16 residues. Germline V CDR1 and CDR2: SGHRS, YFSETQ. The CDR3 sequence is CASSSGLAGLYNEQFF.

The V call is TRBV20-1, the J call TRBJ2-4; without DNA, the TCRdb call of TRBD1 cannot be checked. CDR1 and CDR2 (germline): DFQATT, SNEGSKA (reference sequence). This CDR3 comprises 14 residues. CDR3 residues: CSARDRGSKNIQYF.

The chain has TRBV4-1 and TRBJ2-2. CDR1 is MGHRA and CDR2 is YSYEKL in the germline V gene. The CDR3 runs 13 residues. The CDR3 is CASRGSNTGELFF.

The chain joins TRBV19 to TRBJ2-2; TCRdb calls TRBD2, which cannot be checked without DNA. Per germline, CDR1 LNHDA and CDR2 SQIVND (reference sequence). This CDR3 has 14 residues. CDR3 loop: CASSPGPRSGELFF.

The chain is built from TRBV4-3 and TRBJ2-2; TCRdb outputs TRBD1, but without DNA this stays unchecked. The germline CDR1 and CDR2 sequences are LGHNA and YSLEER. This CDR3 contains 14 residues. The CDR3 spells CASSHMRGTGELFF.